This TCR beta chain was found in a study of blood T cell repertoires in COVID-19. Study-wide background: T cells, B-cell-depleted T cells, or PBMCs provided the cDNA or gDNA that served as material.

CDR3 length: 13 amino acids. The germline V gene has CDR1 SNHLY and CDR2 FYNNEI. The V segment lost 10 bases and the J segment 7 bases; nucleotides outside the gene matches: 8. The study drew participants aged roughly 18 to 95 years from some 25 US areas. Assignment of participants to cohorts was predicated upon participant-reported clinical history. In the authors' workflow: By means of reference gene primer amplification, nucleated cell counts were estimated. Data came from immunoSEQ multiplex PCR; TCRdb stores just in-frame clones and leaves some out. The V and J calls and clone size were taken over from that table, and D and trimming were inferred from the DNA. The sample lists about 210,000 clones, 81% occurring once.

The chain has TRBV2 and TRBJ1-4; TRBD1 agrees at 8 bases. This TCR was recovered from a woman aged 50 to 60 with acute COVID-19. The material sequenced was PBMCs or T cells enriched from blood (not recorded which). For the CDR3, the DNA is TGTGCCATCCGGACAGGGTACAGTGAAAAACTGTTTTTT. Translated: CAIRTGYSEKLFF.